These 2 T cell receptor beta chains originate from one sample sequenced in a study of cytomegalovirus exposure and HLA in healthy donors. It was with 60 Vbeta and 13 Jbeta primers that the PCR ran. Sequencing used immunoSEQ multiplex PCR; TCRdb keeps in-frame clones, though not all of them. The data show some 190,000 clones, approximately 78% seen once. Sequencing input: PBMCs. The receptor source for this set is a woman aged 30 to 39 in good health and CMV-seropositive.

The chain combines TRBV11-2 with TRBJ1-4, with unresolved D. The germline gives CDR1 SGHAT, CDR2 FQNNGV. The CDR3 runs to 14 residues. With 1 base removed from V and 2 bases from J, the gap between germline ends came to 5 bases. CDR3 DNA: TGTGCCAGCAGCTTAGTTCCTACTAATGAAAAACTGTTTTTT. The encoded protein is CASSLVPTNEKLFF. The entire variable domain, with the rest obtained from reference TRBV11-2 and TRBJ1-4, is as follows: EAGVAQSPRYKIIEKRQSVAFWCNPISGHATLYWYQQILGQGPKLLIQFQNNGVVDDSQLPKDRFSAERLKGVDSTLKIQPAKLEDSAVYLCASSLVPTNEKLFFGSGTQLSVL.

The chain uses TRBV6-5 and TRBJ2-3; the D gene is possibly TRBD2 (6 bases). Germline V gives CDR1 MNHEY, CDR2 SVGAGI. V gave up 6 bases and J gave up 2 bases, with 12 bases separating them. The CDR3 extends over 14 amino acids. The CDR3 nucleotides read TGTGCCAGCAGCCGGGACTCGGACACAGATACGCAGTATTTT. This translates into CASSRDSDTDTQYF.